Included here is one T cell receptor (beta chain) sequence, with context. Its antigen is not identified. This specimen belongs to a study of response to subunit inactivated influenza vaccine. The germline V gene has CDR1 LNHDA and CDR2 SQIVND (reference sequence). The CDR3 spans 16 residues. The V segment lost 4 bases and the J segment 8 bases; nucleotides outside the gene matches: 16. Points from the study as a whole: With each seasonal influenza vaccination, the authors suggested, few new T cells are recruited.

TCRdb analysed the RT-PCR reads with MiXCR anew, one entry per CDR3 protein. The repertoire holds approximately 700,000 distinct CDR3 sequences, with approximately 13% as singletons. The TCR was taken from a man aged 45-60 years who received an inactivated influenza vaccine. The chain is built from TRBV19 and TRBJ1-2; 7 bases are shared with TRBD1. The sequences come from PBMCs from blood, collected roughly 15 days before vaccination. CDR3 region: CASSTGPDRTYEGYTF. In DNA form, the CDR3 reads TGTGCCAGTAGTACAGGACCGGACAGGACCTACGAGGGCTACACCTTC.